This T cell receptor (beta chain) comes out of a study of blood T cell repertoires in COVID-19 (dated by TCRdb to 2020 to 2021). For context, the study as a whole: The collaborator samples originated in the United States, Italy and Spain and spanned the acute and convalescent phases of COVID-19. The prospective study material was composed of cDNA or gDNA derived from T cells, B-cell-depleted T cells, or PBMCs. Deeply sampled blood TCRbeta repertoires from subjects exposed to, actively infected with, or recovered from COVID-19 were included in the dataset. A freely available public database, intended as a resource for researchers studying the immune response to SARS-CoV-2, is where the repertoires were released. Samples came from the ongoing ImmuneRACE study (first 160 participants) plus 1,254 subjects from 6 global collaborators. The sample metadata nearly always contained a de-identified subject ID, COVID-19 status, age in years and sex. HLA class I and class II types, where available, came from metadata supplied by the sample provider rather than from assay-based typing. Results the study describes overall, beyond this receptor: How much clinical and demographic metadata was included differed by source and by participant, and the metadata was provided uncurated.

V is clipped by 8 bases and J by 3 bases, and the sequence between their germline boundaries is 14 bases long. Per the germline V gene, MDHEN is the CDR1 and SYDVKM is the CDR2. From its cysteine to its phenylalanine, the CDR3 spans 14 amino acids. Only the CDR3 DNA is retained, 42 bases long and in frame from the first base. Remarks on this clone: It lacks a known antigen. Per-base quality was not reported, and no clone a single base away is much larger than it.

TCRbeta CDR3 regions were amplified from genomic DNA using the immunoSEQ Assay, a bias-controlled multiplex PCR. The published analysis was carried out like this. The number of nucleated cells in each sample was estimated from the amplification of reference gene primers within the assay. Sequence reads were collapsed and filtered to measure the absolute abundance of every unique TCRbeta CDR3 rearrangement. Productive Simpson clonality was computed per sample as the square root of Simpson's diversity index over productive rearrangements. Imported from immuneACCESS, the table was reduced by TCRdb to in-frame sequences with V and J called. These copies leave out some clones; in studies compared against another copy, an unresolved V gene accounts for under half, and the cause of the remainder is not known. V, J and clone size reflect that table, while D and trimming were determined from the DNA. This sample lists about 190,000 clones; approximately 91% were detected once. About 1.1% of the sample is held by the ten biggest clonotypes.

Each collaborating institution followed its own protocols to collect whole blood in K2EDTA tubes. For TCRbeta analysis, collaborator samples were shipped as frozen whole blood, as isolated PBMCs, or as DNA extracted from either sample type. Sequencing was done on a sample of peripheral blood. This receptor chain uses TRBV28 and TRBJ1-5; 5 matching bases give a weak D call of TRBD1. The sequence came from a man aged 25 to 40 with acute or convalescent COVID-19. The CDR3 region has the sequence CASQNRLFNQPQHF. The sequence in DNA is TGTGCCAGCCAAAACAGGCTCTTCAATCAGCCCCAGCATTTT.